This TCR beta chain was identified in a study of T cell changes during pregnancy in multiple sclerosis (dated by TCRdb to about 2019). Describing the broader study: In women with multiple sclerosis, the researchers looked at how the T cell repertoire shifted as pregnancy progressed.

A word on this clone: Its antigen is currently not known. Base quality data are lacking; no much larger clone is found one base away.

The germline V gene sets CDR1 to LGHNA and CDR2 to YSLEER. V lost 3 bases and J lost 10 bases, and the count of bases not matched to a germline gene is 10. The CDR3 contains 15 residues, cysteine and phenylalanine counted. Solely the CDR3 DNA is kept, with 45 bases framed from the first base. Libraries were made using the immunoSEQ multiplex PCR assay. The table comes from immuneACCESS by way of TCRdb, which keeps in-frame sequences with V and J called. Part of the clones is missing from these tables; in studies checked, under half for an unresolved V gene and the rest for unknown reasons. The sample profile shows 50,000 to 70,000 clones; roughly 92% of them were found once. About 1.5% of the sample lies in the top ten.

The sequence was collected from a female donor with multiple sclerosis, enrolled in a pregnancy study. The starting material was peripheral blood, obtained in the second trimester of pregnancy. The V gene is TRBV4-3 and the J gene is TRBJ2-3; TRBD2 agrees with 10 junctional bases. CDR3 reads: CASSQAQREGRAQYF. DNA sequence: TGCGCCAGCAGCCAGGCCCAGCGGGAGGGCCGGGCGCAGTATTTT.